The 17 T cell receptor beta chains listed next were all sequenced from one sample in a study of control samples from healthy donors and cancer patients. Libraries were prepared by immunoSEQ multiplex PCR; TCRdb keeps only in-frame clonotypes and omits some of them. The table has roughly 55,000 clones, 90% to 96% seen once. The sample taken for sequencing was blood. The source is a woman in her late teens or twenties in good health.

The rearrangement joins TRBV29-1 to TRBJ2-7; 7 bases are a match to TRBD2. The CDR3 loop spans 13 amino acids. V lost 3 bases and J lost 4; bases outside the gene matches: 6. Germline CDR1 reads SQVTM; CDR2 reads ANQGSEA. The CDR3 here is CSVEGPGGYEQYF. Written as DNA, the CDR3 is TGCAGCGTTGAGGGACCCGGGGGGTACGAGCAGTACTTC.

The chain combines TRBV7-9 with TRBJ2-5; tentatively, D is TRBD1 (8 bases). The CDR3 runs 17 residues. Germline V gives CDR1 SEHNR, CDR2 FQNEAQ (reference sequence). The V end lost 3 bases, the J end lost 2 bases, and 19 bases lay between the germline ends. CDR3 amino acids: CASSFGGSRGLQETQYF. In DNA, the CDR3 is TGTGCCAGCAGCTTCGGGGGGAGCAGGGGGCTTCAAGAGACCCAGTACTTC.

The chain recombines TRBV19 with TRBJ2-7; 7 bases align to TRBD1. After removal of 6 bases from V and 7 bases from J, the junction contained 9 bases not matched to a gene. Per germline, CDR1 LNHDA and CDR2 SQIVND (reference sequence). The CDR3 loop spans 13 amino acids. CDR3 DNA: TGTGCCAGTAGCCCTATTCCGGGACAGGAGCAGTACTTC. Translated, it gives CASSPIPGQEQYF.

The V gene is TRBV3-1 (or the pseudogene TRBV3-2), the J gene TRBJ2-7, with 9 bases fitting TRBD1. V gave up 8 bases and J gave up 2 bases; unmatched junction bases: 10. The CDR3 length is 15 residues. Looked up from germline, CDR1 is LGHDT and CDR2 is YNNKEL (reference sequence). CDR3 coding DNA: TGTGCCAGCCACGCCGGGGACAGGGCTCCCTACGAGCAGTACTTC. The encoded protein is CASHAGDRAPYEQYF.

The chain carries TRBV28 and TRBJ1-6; tentatively, D is TRBD1 (5 bases). V was pared by 4 bases and J by 5 bases, with 12 bases between. Germline values: CDR1 MDHEN, CDR2 SYDVKM. The CDR3 loop spans 15 amino acids. Here the CDR3 DNA reads TGTGCCAGCAGTTCCTCCGGGACTGATAATTCACCCCTCCACTTT. Residues: CASSSSGTDNSPLHF. The whole variable domain, filled in from reference TRBV28 and TRBJ1-6, reads DVKVTQSSRYLVKRTGEKVFLECVQDMDHENMFWYRQDPGLGLRLIYFSYDVKMKEKGDIPEGYSVSREKKERFSLILESASTNQTSMYLCASSSSGTDNSPLHFGNGTRLTVT.

V and J are TRBV6-6 and TRBJ1-5, with TRBD1 as a possible D gene (5 bases). Trimming shortened V by 6 bases and J by 6 bases, and 21 bases separated the two germline ends. The CDR3 spans 16 residues. CDR1 is MNHNY, CDR2 SVGAGI, per germline (reference sequence). The CDR3 sequence is CASRLLWDSVTQPQHF. The DNA of the CDR3 is TGTGCCAGCAGACTTCTATGGGACTCAGTCACTCAGCCCCAGCATTTT.

The V gene is TRBV9, the J gene TRBJ2-2; no definite D call. V was pared by 0 bases and J by 3 bases, with 6 bases between. Germline loops: CDR1 SGDLS, CDR2 YYNGEE. The CDR3 totals 14 residues. This CDR3 reads CASSVVEYTGELFF. The CDR3 DNA reads as TGTGCCAGCAGCGTAGTGGAGTACACCGGGGAGCTGTTTTTT.

The rearrangement uses TRBV2 and TRBJ2-1; 8 nucleotides align to TRBD1. With 9 bases clipped from V and 4 bases from J, the junction kept 5 bases outside the gene matches. The CDR3 sequence is 13 residues long. The germline gives CDR1 SNHLY, CDR2 FYNNEI. The CDR3 reads CASLTGEYNEQFF. CDR3 nucleotides: TGTGCCAGTTTGACAGGGGAATACAATGAGCAGTTCTTC.

V and J are TRBV7-2 and TRBJ1-5; D is uncertain. The CDR3 spans 15 residues. Germline loops: CDR1 SGHTA, CDR2 FQGNSA. V lost 1 base, J lost 3 bases, and 10 bases lay in between. CDR3 protein: CASSLVAPLNQPQHF. In DNA, the CDR3 is TGTGCCAGCAGCTTAGTAGCACCGCTCAATCAGCCCCAGCATTTT.

This chain uses TRBV6-1 with TRBJ1-3, with 9 bases identical to TRBD1. Germline-derived CDR1 and CDR2 are MNHNS and SASEGT. After removal of 3 bases from V and 0 bases from J, the junction contained 6 bases not matched to a gene. This CDR3 spans 17 amino acids. The CDR3 DNA reads as TGTGCCAGCAGTGATCCGGGACAGGGAGCCTCTGGAAACACCATATATTTT. As protein: CASSDPGQGASGNTIYF.

The J gene is TRBJ1-3, the V gene TRBV11-2; D not certain. CDR1 and CDR2 (germline): SGHAT, FQNNGV. CDR3 length: 15 amino acids. V lost 1 base to trimming and J lost 4 bases, with 11 bases between them. The CDR3 region is CASSLGADPGNTIYF. CDR3 sequence (DNA): TGTGCCAGCAGCTTAGGGGCAGACCCGGGAAACACCATATATTTT.

V usage is TRBV30 and J usage is TRBJ1-2; D gene uncertain. In germline, CDR1 is GTSNPN, CDR2 SVGIG (reference sequence). The CDR3 extends over 11 amino acids. CDR3 sequence: CVSLANYGYTF. For the CDR3, the DNA is TGTGTTTCCCTAGCTAACTATGGCTACACCTTC.

The chain joins TRBV28 to TRBJ2-7, with TRBD1 matching over 8 bases. There are 12 residues in the CDR3. The V gene end was trimmed by 11 bases and the J gene end by 4 bases; junction bases not matched to a gene: 7. The germline CDR1 and CDR2 sequences are MDHEN and SYDVKM. The CDR3 spells CAAHDRGYEQYF. CDR3 in DNA: TGTGCCGCGCACGACAGGGGTTACGAGCAGTACTTC.

V usage is TRBV23-1 and J usage is TRBJ2-7, with TRBD1 identical over 8 bases. TRBV23-1 is flagged as an ORF with uncertain function. The ends lost 2 bases at V and 4 bases at J; junction bases unmatched: 7. This CDR3 contains 15 residues. The CDR3 nucleotides read TGCGCCAGCAGTCAACTGAGGACAGGGCGGTACGAGCAGTACTTC. It is translated as CASSQLRTGRYEQYF.

The chain combines TRBV5-6 with TRBJ2-7; TRBD1 aligns across 8 bases. The CDR3 runs 15 residues. V was pared by 3 bases and J by 3 bases, with 8 bases of the junction left unmatched. The germline gives CDR1 SGHDT, CDR2 YYEEEE. CDR3 sequence reads: CASSWGTGGGYEQYF. CDR3 sequence (DNA): TGTGCCAGCAGCTGGGGGACAGGAGGGGGCTACGAGCAGTACTTC.

This rearrangement joins TRBV6-2 or TRBV6-3 to TRBJ2-3, with no clear D. V dropped 2 bases and J dropped 2 bases, with 8 bases sitting between them. Germline lookup yields CDR1 MNHEY and CDR2 SVGEGT. CDR3 length: 14 residues. The CDR3 here is CASSYGVSTDTQYF. The CDR3 DNA follows: TGTGCCAGCAGTTACGGGGTCTCCACAGATACGCAGTATTTT.

This clone appeared once. J is TRBJ2-3 and V is TRBV18; 8 bases map to TRBD2. Germline assignment: CDR1 KGHSH and CDR2 LQKENI. With 5 bases clipped from V and 3 bases from J, the junction kept 7 bases outside the gene matches. The CDR3 covers 15 residues. CDR3 bases: TGTGCCAGCTCAGTACTAGCGGTACCTACAGATACGCAGTATTTT. Protein: CASSVLAVPTDTQYF.